This TCR beta chain was obtained from a study of cytomegalovirus exposure and HLA in healthy donors. From germline, CDR1 is MNHEY and CDR2 SMNVEV (reference sequence). This CDR3 is 13 amino acids long. Trimming cost V 5 bases and J 5 bases, with 12 bases left between them. With regard to this clone: Its cognate antigen is unknown.

Repertoires were generated with immunoSEQ multiplex PCR, while TCRdb's copy carries only in-frame clones and drops some. The sample lists roughly 150,000 clones; 70% to 90% were seen once. General study points: Cytomegalovirus status was reportedly diagnosed by the classifier with high sensitivity and specificity. Researchers counted roughly 150 TCR beta chains as cytomegalovirus-associated. Some public TCRs appeared in many individuals, while most sequences were rare.

This TCR was sampled from a woman aged 18 to 35 in good health and CMV-seropositive. V and J are TRBV27 and TRBJ1-1; TRBD1 is a possible D gene (5 bases). The sample was PBMCs. CDR3 DNA: TGTGCCAGCAGTCCCCGGGAGGGGACTGAAGCTTTCTTT. It translates to CASSPREGTEAFF.